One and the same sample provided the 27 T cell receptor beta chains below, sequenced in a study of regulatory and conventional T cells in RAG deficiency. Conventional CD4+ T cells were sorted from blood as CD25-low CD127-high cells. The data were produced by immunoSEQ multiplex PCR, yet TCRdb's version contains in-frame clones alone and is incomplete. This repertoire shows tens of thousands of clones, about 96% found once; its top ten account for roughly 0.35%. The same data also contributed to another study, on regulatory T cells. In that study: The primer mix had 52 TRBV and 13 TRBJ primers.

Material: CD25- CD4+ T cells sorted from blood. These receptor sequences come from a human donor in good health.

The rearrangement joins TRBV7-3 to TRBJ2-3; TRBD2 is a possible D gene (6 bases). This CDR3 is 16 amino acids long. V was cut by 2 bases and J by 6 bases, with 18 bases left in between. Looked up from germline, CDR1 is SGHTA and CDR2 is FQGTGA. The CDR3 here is CASSLSPRGTGDTQYF. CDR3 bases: TGTGCCAGCAGCTTATCTCCCCGGGGGACCGGGGATACGCAGTATTTT.

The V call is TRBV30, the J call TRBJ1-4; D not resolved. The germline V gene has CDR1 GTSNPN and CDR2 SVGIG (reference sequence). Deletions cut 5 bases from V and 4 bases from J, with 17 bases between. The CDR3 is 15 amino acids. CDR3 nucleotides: TGTGCCTGGTCTCAGTACGCCGGGGTTAATGAAAAACTGTTTTTT. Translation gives CAWSQYAGVNEKLFF.

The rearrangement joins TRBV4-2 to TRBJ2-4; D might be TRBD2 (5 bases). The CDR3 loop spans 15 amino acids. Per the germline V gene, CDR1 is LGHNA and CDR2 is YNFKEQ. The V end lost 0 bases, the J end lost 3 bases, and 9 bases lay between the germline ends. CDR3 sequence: CASSQEEGGKNIQYF. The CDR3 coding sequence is TGTGCCAGCAGCCAAGAAGAGGGTGGCAAAAACATTCAGTACTTC.

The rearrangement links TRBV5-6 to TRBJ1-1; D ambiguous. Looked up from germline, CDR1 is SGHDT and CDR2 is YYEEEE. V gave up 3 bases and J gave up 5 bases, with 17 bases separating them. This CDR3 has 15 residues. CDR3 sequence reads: CASSSSSSRWTEAFF. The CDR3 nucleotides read TGTGCCAGCAGCTCGTCCTCATCTCGGTGGACTGAAGCTTTCTTT.

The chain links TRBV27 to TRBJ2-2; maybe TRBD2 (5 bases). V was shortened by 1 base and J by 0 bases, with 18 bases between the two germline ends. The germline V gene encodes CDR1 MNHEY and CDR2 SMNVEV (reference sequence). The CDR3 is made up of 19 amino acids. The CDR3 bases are TGTGCCAGCAGTTTATTACGGGGAACTTTAATTTCGAACACCGGGGAGCTGTTTTTT. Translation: CASSLLRGTLISNTGELFF.

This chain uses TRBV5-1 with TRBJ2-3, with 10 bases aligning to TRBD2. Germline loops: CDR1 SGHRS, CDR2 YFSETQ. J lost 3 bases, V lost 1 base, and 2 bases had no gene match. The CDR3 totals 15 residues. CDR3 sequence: CASSLSSGRTDTQYF. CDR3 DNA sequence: TGCGCCAGCAGCTTGTCTAGCGGGAGAACAGATACGCAGTATTTT.

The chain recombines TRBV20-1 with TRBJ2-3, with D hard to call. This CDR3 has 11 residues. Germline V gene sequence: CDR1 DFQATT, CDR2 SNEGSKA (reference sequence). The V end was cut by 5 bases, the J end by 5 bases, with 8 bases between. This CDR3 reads CSAQPGDTQYF. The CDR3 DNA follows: TGCAGTGCTCAGCCGGGAGATACGCAGTATTTT.

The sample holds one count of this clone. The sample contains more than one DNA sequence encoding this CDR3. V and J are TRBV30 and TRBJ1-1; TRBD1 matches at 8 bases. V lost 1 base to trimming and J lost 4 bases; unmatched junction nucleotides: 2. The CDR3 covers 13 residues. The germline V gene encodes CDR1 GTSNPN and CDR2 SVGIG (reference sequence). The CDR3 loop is CAWSDRGGTEAFF. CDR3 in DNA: TGTGCCTGGAGTGACAGGGGGGGCACTGAAGCTTTCTTT.

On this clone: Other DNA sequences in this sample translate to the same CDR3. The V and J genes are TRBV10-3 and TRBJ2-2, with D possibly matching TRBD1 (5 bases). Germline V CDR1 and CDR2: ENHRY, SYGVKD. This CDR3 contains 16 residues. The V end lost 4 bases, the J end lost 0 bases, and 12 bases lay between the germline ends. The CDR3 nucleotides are TGTGCCATCAGTGGGGCCAGGGCCGCGAACACCGGGGAGCTGTTTTTT. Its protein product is CAISGARAANTGELFF.

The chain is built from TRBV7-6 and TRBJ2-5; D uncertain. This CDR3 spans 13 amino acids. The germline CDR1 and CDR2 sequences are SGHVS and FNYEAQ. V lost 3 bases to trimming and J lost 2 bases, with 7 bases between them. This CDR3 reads CASSFARQETQYF. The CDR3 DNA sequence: TGTGCCAGCAGCTTTGCCAGACAAGAGACCCAGTACTTC.

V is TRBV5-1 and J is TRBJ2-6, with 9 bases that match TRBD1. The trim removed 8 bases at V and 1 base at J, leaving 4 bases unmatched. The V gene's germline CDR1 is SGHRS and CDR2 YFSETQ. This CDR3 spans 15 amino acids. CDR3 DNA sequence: TGCGCCAGTGGGACAGGGTCTTCTGGGGCCAACGTCCTGACTTTC. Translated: CASGTGSSGANVLTF.

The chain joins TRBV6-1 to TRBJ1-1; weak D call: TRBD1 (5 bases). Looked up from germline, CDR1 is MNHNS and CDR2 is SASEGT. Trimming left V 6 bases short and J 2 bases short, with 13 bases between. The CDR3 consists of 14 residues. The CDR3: CASRRDSKNTEAFF. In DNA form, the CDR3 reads TGTGCCAGCAGGAGGGACTCGAAAAACACTGAAGCTTTCTTT.

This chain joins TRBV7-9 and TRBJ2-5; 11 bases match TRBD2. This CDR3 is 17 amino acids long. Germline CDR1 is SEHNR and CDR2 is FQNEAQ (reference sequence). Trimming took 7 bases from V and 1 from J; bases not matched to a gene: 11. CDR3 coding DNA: TGTGCCAGCATCAAATGGGGGCTAGCGGGAGGCCAAGAGACCCAGTACTTC. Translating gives CASIKWGLAGGQETQYF.

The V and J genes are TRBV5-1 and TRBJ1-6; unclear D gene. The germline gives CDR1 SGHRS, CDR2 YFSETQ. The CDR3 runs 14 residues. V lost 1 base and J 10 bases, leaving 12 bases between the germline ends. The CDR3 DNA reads TGCGCCAGCAGCTTGCGGGCCCCGGGATCACCCCTCCACTTT. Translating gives CASSLRAPGSPLHF.

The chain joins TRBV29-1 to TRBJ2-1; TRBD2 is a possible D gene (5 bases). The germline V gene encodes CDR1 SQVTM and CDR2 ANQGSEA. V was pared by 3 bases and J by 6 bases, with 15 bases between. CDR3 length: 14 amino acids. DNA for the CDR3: TGCAGCGTTGACCCAACGGGGATGGGCAATGAGCAGTTCTTC. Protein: CSVDPTGMGNEQFF.

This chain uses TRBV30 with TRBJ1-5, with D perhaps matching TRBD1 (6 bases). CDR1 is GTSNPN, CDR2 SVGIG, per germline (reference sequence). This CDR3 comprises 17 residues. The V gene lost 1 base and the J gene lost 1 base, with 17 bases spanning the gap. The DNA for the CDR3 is TGTGCCTGGAGTGCGAAAGGACGGGGGGCCAGCAATCAGCCCCAGCATTTT. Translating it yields CAWSAKGRGASNQPQHF.

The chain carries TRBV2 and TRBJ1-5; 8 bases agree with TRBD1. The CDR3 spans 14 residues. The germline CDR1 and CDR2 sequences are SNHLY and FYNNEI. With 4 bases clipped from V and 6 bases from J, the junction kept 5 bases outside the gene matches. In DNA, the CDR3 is TGTGCCAGCAGTGTCCAGGGGGCGGGTCAGCCCCAGCATTTT. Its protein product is CASSVQGAGQPQHF.

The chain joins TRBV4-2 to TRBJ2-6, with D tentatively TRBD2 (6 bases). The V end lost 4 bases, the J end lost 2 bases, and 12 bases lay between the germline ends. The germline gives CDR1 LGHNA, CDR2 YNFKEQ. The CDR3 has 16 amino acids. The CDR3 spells CASSPKGGAGANVLTF. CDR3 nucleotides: TGTGCCAGCAGCCCGAAAGGAGGGGCTGGGGCCAACGTCCTGACTTTC.

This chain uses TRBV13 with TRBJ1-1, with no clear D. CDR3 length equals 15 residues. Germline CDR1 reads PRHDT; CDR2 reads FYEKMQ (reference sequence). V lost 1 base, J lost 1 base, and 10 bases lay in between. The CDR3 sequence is CASSLARLGNTEAFF. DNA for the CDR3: TGTGCCAGCAGCTTAGCCAGGTTGGGGAACACTGAAGCTTTCTTT. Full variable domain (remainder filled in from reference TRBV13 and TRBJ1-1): AAGVIQSPRHLIKEKRETATLKCYPIPRHDTVYWYQQGPGQDPQFLISFYEKMQSDKGSIPDRFSAQQFSDYHSELNMSSLELGDSALYFCASSLARLGNTEAFFGQGTRLTVV.

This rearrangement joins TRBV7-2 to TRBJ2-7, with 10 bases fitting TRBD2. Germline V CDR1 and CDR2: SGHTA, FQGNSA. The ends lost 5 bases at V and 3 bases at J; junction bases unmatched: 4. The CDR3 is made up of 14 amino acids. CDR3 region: CASSLSGGNYEQYF. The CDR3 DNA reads TGTGCCAGCAGCCTTAGCGGGGGGAACTACGAGCAGTACTTC.

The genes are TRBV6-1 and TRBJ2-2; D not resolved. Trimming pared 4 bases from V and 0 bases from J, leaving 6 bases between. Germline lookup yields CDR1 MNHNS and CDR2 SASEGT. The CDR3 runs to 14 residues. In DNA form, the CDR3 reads TGTGCCAGCAGTGTCCCAACGAACACCGGGGAGCTGTTTTTT. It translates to CASSVPTNTGELFF.

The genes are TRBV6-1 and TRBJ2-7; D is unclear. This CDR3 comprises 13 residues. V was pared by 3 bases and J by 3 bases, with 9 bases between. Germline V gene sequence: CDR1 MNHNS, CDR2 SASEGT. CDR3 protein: CASSDPALYEQYF. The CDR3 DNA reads TGTGCCAGCAGTGATCCCGCACTCTACGAGCAGTACTTC.

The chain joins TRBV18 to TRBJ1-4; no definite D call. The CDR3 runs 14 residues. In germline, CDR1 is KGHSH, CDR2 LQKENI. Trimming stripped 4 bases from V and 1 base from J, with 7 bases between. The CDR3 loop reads CASSLRRTNEKLFF. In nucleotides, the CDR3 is TGTGCCAGCTCACTCCGTAGAACTAATGAAAAACTGTTTTTT.

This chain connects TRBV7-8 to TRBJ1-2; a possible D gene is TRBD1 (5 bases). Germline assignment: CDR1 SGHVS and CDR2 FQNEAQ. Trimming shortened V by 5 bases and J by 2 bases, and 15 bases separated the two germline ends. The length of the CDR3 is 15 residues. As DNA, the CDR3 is TGTGCCAGCAGCCCGTCAGGGCTGGGAAACTATGGCTACACCTTC. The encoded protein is CASSPSGLGNYGYTF.

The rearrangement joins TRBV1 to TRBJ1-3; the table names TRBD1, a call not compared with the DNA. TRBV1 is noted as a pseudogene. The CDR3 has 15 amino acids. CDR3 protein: CTSSQDRNSGNTIYF. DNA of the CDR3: TGCACCAGCAGCCAAGACAGGAACTCTGGAAACACCATATATTTT.

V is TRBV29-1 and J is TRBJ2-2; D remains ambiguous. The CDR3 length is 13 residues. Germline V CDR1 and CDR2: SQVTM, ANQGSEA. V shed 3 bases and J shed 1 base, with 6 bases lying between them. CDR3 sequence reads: CSVDPGNTGELFF. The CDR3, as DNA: TGCAGCGTTGATCCAGGGAACACCGGGGAGCTGTTTTTT.

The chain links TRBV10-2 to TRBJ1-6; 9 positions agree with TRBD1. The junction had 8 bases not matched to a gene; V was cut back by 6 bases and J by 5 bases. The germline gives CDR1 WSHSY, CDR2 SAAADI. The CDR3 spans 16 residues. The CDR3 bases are TGCGCCAGCAGAGACCGGGACAGGGAGGATAATTCACCCCTCCACTTT. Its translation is CASRDRDREDNSPLHF.